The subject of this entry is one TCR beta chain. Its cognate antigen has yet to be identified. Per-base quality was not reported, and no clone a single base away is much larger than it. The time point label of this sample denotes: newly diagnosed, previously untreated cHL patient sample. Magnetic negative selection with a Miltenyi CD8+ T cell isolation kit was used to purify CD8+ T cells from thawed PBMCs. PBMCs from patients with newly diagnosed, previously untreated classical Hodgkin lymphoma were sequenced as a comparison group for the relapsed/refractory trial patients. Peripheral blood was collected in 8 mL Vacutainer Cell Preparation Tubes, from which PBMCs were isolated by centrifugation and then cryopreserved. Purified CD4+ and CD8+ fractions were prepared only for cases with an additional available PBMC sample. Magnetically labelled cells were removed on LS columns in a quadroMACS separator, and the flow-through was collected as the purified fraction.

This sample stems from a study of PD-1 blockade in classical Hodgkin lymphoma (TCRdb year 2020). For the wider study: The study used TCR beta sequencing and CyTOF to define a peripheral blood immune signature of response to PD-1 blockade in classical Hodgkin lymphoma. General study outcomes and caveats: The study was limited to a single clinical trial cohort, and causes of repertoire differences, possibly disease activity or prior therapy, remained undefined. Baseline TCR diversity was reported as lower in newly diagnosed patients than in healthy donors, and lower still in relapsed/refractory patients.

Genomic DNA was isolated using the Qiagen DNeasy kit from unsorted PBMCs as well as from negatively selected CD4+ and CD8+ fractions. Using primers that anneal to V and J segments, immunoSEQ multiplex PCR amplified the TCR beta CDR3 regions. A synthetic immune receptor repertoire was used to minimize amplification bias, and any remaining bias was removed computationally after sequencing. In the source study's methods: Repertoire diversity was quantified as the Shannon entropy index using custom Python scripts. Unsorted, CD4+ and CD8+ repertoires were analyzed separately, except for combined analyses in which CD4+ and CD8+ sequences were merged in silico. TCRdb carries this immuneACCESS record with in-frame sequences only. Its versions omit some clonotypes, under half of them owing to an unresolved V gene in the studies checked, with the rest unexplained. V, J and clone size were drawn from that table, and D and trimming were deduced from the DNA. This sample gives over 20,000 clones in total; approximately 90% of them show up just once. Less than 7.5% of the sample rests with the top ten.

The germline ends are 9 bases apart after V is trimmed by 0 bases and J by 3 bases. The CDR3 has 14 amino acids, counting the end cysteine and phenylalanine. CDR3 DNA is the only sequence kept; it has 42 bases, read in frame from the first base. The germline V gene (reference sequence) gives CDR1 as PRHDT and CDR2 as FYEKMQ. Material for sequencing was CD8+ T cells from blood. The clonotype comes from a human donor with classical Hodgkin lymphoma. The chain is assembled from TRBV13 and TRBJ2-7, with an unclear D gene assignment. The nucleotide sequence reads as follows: TGTGCCAGCAGCTTAGGGCAAATTAACTACGAGCAGTACTTC. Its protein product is CASSLGQINYEQYF.